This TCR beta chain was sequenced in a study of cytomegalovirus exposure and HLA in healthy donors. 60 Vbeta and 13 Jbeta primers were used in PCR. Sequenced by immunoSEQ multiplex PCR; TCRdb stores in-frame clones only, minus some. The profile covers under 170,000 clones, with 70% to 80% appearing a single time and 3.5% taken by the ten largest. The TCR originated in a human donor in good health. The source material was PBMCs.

CDR3 region: CACFPGTGDRRGYTF. CDR3 DNA: TGTGCCTGTTTTCCCGGGACAGGGGATAGACGAGGCTACACCTTC. The chain has TRBV30 and TRBJ1-2; 10 positions agree with TRBD1. Germline values: CDR1 GTSNPN, CDR2 SVGIG (reference sequence). V was pared by 6 bases and J by 8 bases, with 15 bases of the junction left unmatched. The CDR3 is made up of 15 amino acids.